The clone carrying this TCR beta chain has a handful of counts. The antigen remains undetermined. This record comes from a study of T cell repertoires in cytomegalovirus infection. Overall study: CMV infection and matching HLA type were both indicated by public TCR beta signatures. Study-level points and caveats: CMV-specific TCR beta clonotypes restricted by HLA-C dominated the ex vivo response. Public TCR beta family frequency separated CMV-and-HLA carriers, including in an independent cohort.

Germline lookup yields CDR1 SGHVS and CDR2 FQNEAQ. The CDR3 covers 15 residues. V shed 3 bases, J shed 4 bases, and the junction held 8 bases outside the gene matches. TCRdb re-derived calls from the reads in MiXCR, one entry per CDR3 protein. The sample yields hundreds of thousands of distinct CDR3 sequences, less than 25% seen once. The sequencing sample was made of CD8+ T cells from PBMCs. The receptor's source is a human donor in good health (CMV status not recorded). Some clones in this sample may be carry-over from other donors' samples. This chain connects TRBV7-8 to TRBJ1-2, with 7 positions matching TRBD1. The CDR3 DNA is TGTGCCAGCAGCTTTTCTACAGGGGCCCCCTATGGCTACACCTTC. Its protein is CASSFSTGAPYGYTF.